This T cell receptor beta chain was identified in a study of blood T cell repertoires in COVID-19. Study information: Samples representing acute and convalescent COVID-19 were sourced from the United States, Italy and Spain.

The data were produced by immunoSEQ multiplex PCR, yet TCRdb's version contains in-frame clones alone and is incomplete. The sample has 70,000 to 80,000 clones, roughly 87% seen once. Germline values: CDR1 SGDLS, CDR2 YYNGEE. V was pared by 3 bases and J by 3 bases, with 4 bases of the junction left unmatched. The CDR3 covers 15 residues. The TCR comes from a woman aged 45 to 65 with acute or convalescent COVID-19. The rearrangement uses TRBV9 and TRBJ2-5, with 11 bases matching TRBD2. Specimen: peripheral blood. The CDR3 protein is CASSGGLAGEETQYF. CDR3 bases: TGTGCCAGCAGCGGTGGACTAGCGGGTGAAGAGACCCAGTACTTC.